The 25 T cell receptor beta chains below come from one sample, sequenced in a study of shared clonotypes between healthy human individuals. The data were produced by immunoSEQ multiplex PCR, yet TCRdb's version contains in-frame clones alone and is incomplete. The sample holds over 1.5 million clones, 95% to 99% seen once. The sequenced material came from naive CD4+ T cells sorted from blood. The subset was: CD45RA+ positively selected. These receptors were taken from a young man in good health.

V gene TRBV9 combines with J gene TRBJ2-5; 11 bases are a match to TRBD2. CDR1 and CDR2 (germline): SGDLS, YYNGEE. With V trimmed by 0 bases and J by 1 base, 5 bases remained unmatched. The CDR3 sequence is 17 residues long. The CDR3 sequence: CASSVDPSGGIQETQYF. CDR3 bases: TGTGCCAGCAGCGTAGATCCTAGCGGGGGGATCCAAGAGACCCAGTACTTC.

This sequence joins TRBV27 and TRBJ2-5; 9 nucleotides line up with TRBD2. The CDR3 spans 15 residues. Germline trimming cut 2 bases from V and 5 bases from J; bases unmatched to any gene: 6. The germline CDR1 and CDR2 sequences are MNHEY and SMNVEV (reference sequence). The CDR3 reads CASSLTREGVETQYF. CDR3 nucleotides: TGTGCCAGCAGTTTAACGCGGGAGGGCGTGGAGACCCAGTACTTC.

This clone was seen once. V and J are TRBV10-2 and TRBJ2-7, with D tentatively TRBD1 (5 bases). The CDR3 is 13 residues long. V lost 4 bases and J lost 3, with 10 bases in between. CDR1 is WSHSY and CDR2 is SAAADI in the germline V gene. The CDR3 DNA sequence: TGCGCCAGCAGTGCGACAGAAGGCTACGAGCAGTACTTC. It yields the protein CASSATEGYEQYF.

The chain recombines TRBV14 with TRBJ1-1; D remains ambiguous. Trimming pared 8 bases from V and 0 bases from J, leaving 10 bases between. The CDR3 sequence is 13 residues long. Germline CDR1 reads SGHDN; CDR2 reads FVKESK. The CDR3 sequence: CASGISLNTEAFF. CDR3 coding DNA: TGTGCCAGCGGGATTAGCCTGAACACTGAAGCTTTCTTT.

The chain carries TRBV6-6 and TRBJ2-7, with 12 bases aligning to TRBD1. The length of the CDR3 is 15 residues. After removal of 1 base from V and 3 bases from J, the junction contained 1 base not matched to a gene. Germline CDR1 is MNHNY and CDR2 is SVGAGI (reference sequence). The CDR3 sequence is CASSYWDRGLYEQYF. Here the CDR3 DNA reads TGTGCCAGCAGTTACTGGGACAGGGGGCTCTACGAGCAGTACTTC.

The gene calls are TRBV10-1 and TRBJ1-1; D call uncertain. This CDR3 has 14 residues. The V end was cut by 3 bases, the J end by 2 bases, with 10 bases between. CDR1 is WNHNN, CDR2 SYGVQD, per germline (reference sequence). CDR3 DNA sequence: TGCGCCAGCAGTGACCCGGGCCTTAACACTGAAGCTTTCTTT. It specifies CASSDPGLNTEAFF.

This chain connects TRBV5-4 to TRBJ2-3; perhaps TRBD2 as D (5 bases). Trimming took off 1 base at V and 3 bases at J, with 9 bases between the two ends. The CDR3 contains 14 residues. Per germline, CDR1 SGHNT and CDR2 YYREEE (reference sequence). As DNA, the CDR3 is TGTGCCAGCAGCTTGTCTACGGGAACAGATACGCAGTATTTT. It is translated as CASSLSTGTDTQYF. Supplemented by reference TRBV5-4 and TRBJ2-3, the full variable domain reads ETGVTQSPTHLIKTRGQQVTLRCSSQSGHNTVSWYQQALGQGPQFIFQYYREEENGRGNFPPRFSGLQFPNYSSELNVNALELDDSALYLCASSLSTGTDTQYFGPGTRLTVL.

V gene TRBV29-1 combines with J gene TRBJ2-1; D possibly corresponds to TRBD2 (5 bases). Germline V gene data show CDR1 as SQVTM and CDR2 as ANQGSEA. The V end lost 6 bases, the J end lost 8 bases, and 11 bases lay between the germline ends. The CDR3 runs to 11 residues. CDR3 nucleotide sequence: TGCAGCGTCGTTCTAGCTCATGAGCAGTTCTTC. Its translation: CSVVLAHEQFF.

V gene TRBV7-3 combines with J gene TRBJ2-5; D possibly corresponds to TRBD2 (6 bases). The CDR3 is made up of 13 amino acids. V shed 5 bases and J shed 7 bases, with 14 bases lying between them. Per the germline V gene, CDR1 is SGHTA and CDR2 is FQGTGA. The CDR3 loop reads CASSPDGAGTQYF. The DNA of the CDR3 is TGTGCCAGCAGCCCCGACGGAGCGGGGACCCAGTACTTC.

The V and J genes are TRBV7-8 and TRBJ2-7; D gene uncertain. With 5 bases removed from V and 2 bases from J, the gap between germline ends came to 22 bases. The CDR3 consists of 17 residues. The germline V gene has CDR1 SGHVS and CDR2 FQNEAQ. In DNA form, the CDR3 reads TGTGCCAGCAGCCGGGCGGTTGTTGTGGGCGGAACCTACGAGCAGTACTTC. Residues: CASSRAVVVGGTYEQYF.

The gene calls are TRBV9 and TRBJ2-7; D remains ambiguous. Between the trimmed V and J ends, which lost 8 bases and 13 bases, there was a span of 10 bases. Germline-derived CDR1 and CDR2 are SGDLS and YYNGEE. The length of the CDR3 is 8 residues. CDR3 nucleotides: TGTGCCAGTCCGATCAGATACTTC. Protein product: CASPIRYF.

The chain has TRBV5-4 and TRBJ2-5; TRBD2 is a possible D gene (6 bases). Germline loops: CDR1 SGHNT, CDR2 YYREEE (reference sequence). V was clipped by 4 bases and J by 5 bases, with 12 bases between them. This CDR3 spans 13 amino acids. The CDR3 bases are TGTGCCAGCAGCCTGTTGGGGGGTGAGACCCAGTACTTC. Its translation: CASSLLGGETQYF.

The J gene is TRBJ1-5, the V gene TRBV27; tentative D call: TRBD1 (6 bases). The CDR3 is 13 amino acids. Germline CDR1 is MNHEY and CDR2 is SMNVEV (reference sequence). Trimming took 5 bases from V and 4 from J, leaving 9 bases between them. Here the CDR3 reads CASSNTGNQPQHF. As DNA, the CDR3 is TGTGCCAGCAGTAATACAGGGAATCAGCCCCAGCATTTT.

V gene TRBV27 combines with J gene TRBJ1-5; D may be TRBD1 (5 bases). Looked up from germline, CDR1 is MNHEY and CDR2 is SMNVEV (reference sequence). CDR3 size: 16 residues. With 3 bases removed from V and 3 bases from J, the gap between germline ends came to 15 bases. CDR3 sequence reads: CASSLGTLGPNQPQHF. CDR3 DNA sequence: TGTGCCAGCAGTTTGGGGACCCTCGGCCCCAATCAGCCCCAGCATTTT.

The CDR3 coding sequence is TGTGCCAGCGGGGGTCCCTACAATGAGCAGTTCTTC. Its translation: CASGGPYNEQFF. The rearrangement uses TRBV28 and TRBJ2-1; either TRBD1 or TRBD2 may fit D (5 bases each). In germline, CDR1 is MDHEN, CDR2 SYDVKM. This CDR3 region has 12 residues. V lost 8 bases and J 2 bases, leaving 7 bases between the germline ends.

This chain uses TRBV9 with TRBJ2-1; 14 bases are shared with TRBD2. From germline, CDR1 is SGDLS and CDR2 YYNGEE. The CDR3 extends over 18 amino acids. V was pared by 4 bases and J by 3 bases, with 9 bases of the junction left unmatched. The CDR3 nucleotides are TGTGCCAGCAGCTTGGGACTAGCGGGAGTCACTCTCTACAATGAGCAGTTCTTC. Protein sequence: CASSLGLAGVTLYNEQFF.

The chain's CDR3 is CASSPPGGTGQPQHF. The CDR3 region has the DNA TGTGCCAGTAGTCCCCCGGGAGGGACAGGGCAGCCCCAGCATTTT. This rearrangement joins TRBV19 to TRBJ1-5, with 9 bases identical to TRBD1. The CDR3 is 15 amino acids. V was pared by 5 bases and J by 7 bases, with 9 bases of the junction left unmatched. CDR1 is LNHDA, CDR2 SQIVND, per germline (reference sequence).

The V gene is TRBV13, the J gene TRBJ2-3; D gene uncertain. CDR1 is PRHDT, CDR2 FYEKMQ, per germline (reference sequence). The CDR3 contains 15 residues. Trimming removed 2 bases from V and 2 bases from J, with 11 bases in between. This CDR3 reads CASSLNQISTDTQYF. In DNA, the CDR3 is TGTGCCAGCAGCTTAAATCAGATTTCCACAGATACGCAGTATTTT.

The J gene is TRBJ2-5, the V gene TRBV2, with a weak D call TRBD1 (5 bases). The germline V and J ends were trimmed by 2 bases and 2 bases, with 12 bases remaining between them. Germline V gene sequence: CDR1 SNHLY, CDR2 FYNNEI. CDR3 size: 15 residues. CDR3 in DNA: TGTGCCAGCAGTGAATCGGAGAGACAGCAAGAGACCCAGTACTTC. It codes for CASSESERQQETQYF.

The rearrangement uses TRBV7-9 and TRBJ2-4, with D perhaps TRBD2 (6 bases). The CDR3 has 18 amino acids. Germline values: CDR1 SEHNR, CDR2 FQNEAQ (reference sequence). V lost 6 bases to trimming and J lost 2 bases, with 23 bases between them. The CDR3 nucleotides read TGTGCCAGCAGTTTGCATCGCGGGATACCTGACCCCAAAAACATTCAGTACTTC. Translation: CASSLHRGIPDPKNIQYF.

The chain couples TRBV6-5 to TRBJ1-2; D unclear. The germline V and J ends were trimmed by 1 base and 0 bases, with 12 bases remaining between them. CDR1 and CDR2 (germline): MNHEY, SVGAGI. This CDR3 is built from 16 residues. CDR3 in DNA: TGTGCCAGCAGTTACTATAGGACGGGGACTAACTATGGCTACACCTTC. This gives the protein CASSYYRTGTNYGYTF.

The chain is built from TRBV11-2 and TRBJ2-1; 10 bases align to TRBD2. The V gene end was trimmed by 1 base and the J gene end by 6 bases; junction bases not matched to a gene: 6. CDR3 length equals 16 residues. The germline V gene has CDR1 SGHAT and CDR2 FQNNGV. The CDR3 DNA is TGTGCCAGCAGCTTAGGGGGTAGCGGGAGGTCCAATGAGCAGTTCTTC. Protein product: CASSLGGSGRSNEQFF.

V gene TRBV7-2 combines with J gene TRBJ1-4; maybe TRBD1 (6 bases). CDR3 size: 15 residues. V was cut by 4 bases and J by 2 bases, with 11 bases left in between. From germline, CDR1 is SGHTA and CDR2 FQGNSA. The CDR3 loop reads CASSSQGTTNEKLFF. The CDR3 nucleotides read TGTGCCAGCAGCTCGCAGGGGACGACTAATGAAAAACTGTTTTTT.

The V gene is TRBV12-5, the J gene TRBJ2-5; no clear D. CDR3 length: 12 residues. V dropped 4 bases and J dropped 9 bases, with 12 bases sitting between them. The germline gives CDR1 LGHNT, CDR2 FRNRAP. This chain's CDR3 is CASGSGHGAQYF. The CDR3 nucleotides are TGTGCTAGTGGTTCGGGTCATGGGGCCCAGTACTTC.

The chain has TRBV28 and TRBJ2-2, with a tentative D call TRBD1 (5 bases). The germline V and J ends were trimmed by 7 bases and 4 bases, with 13 bases remaining between them. CDR3 length: 14 amino acids. The germline CDR1 and CDR2 sequences are MDHEN and SYDVKM. CDR3 coding DNA: TGTGCCAGCATGGCAGGGTCGGTCACCGGGGAGCTGTTTTTT. Translating gives CASMAGSVTGELFF. The whole variable domain, filled in from reference TRBV28 and TRBJ2-2, reads DVKVTQSSRYLVKRTGEKVFLECVQDMDHENMFWYRQDPGLGLRLIYFSYDVKMKEKGDIPEGYSVSREKKERFSLILESASTNQTSMYLCASMAGSVTGELFFGEGSRLTVL.